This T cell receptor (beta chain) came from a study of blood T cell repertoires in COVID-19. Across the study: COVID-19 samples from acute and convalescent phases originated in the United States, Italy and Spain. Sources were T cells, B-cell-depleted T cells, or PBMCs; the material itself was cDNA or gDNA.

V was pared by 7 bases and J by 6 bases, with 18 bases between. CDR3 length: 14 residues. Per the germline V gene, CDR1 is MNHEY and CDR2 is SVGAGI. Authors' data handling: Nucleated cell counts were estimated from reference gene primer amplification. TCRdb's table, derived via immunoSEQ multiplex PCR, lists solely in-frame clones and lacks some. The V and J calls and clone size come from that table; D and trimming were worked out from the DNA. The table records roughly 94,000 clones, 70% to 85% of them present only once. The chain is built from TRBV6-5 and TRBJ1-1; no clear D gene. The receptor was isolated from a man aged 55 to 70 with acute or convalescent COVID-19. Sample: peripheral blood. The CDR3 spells CASTLSGREAEAFF. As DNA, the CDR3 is TGTGCCAGCACCCTGTCTGGGCGAGAAGCTGAAGCTTTCTTT.